The next 22 T cell receptor beta chains were all read from a single sample in a study of blood T cells in healthy people across ages. A second PCR of 7 to 11 cycles used a sample-barcoded 5' primer and a J-beta primer mix. TCRdb used MiXCR to reprocess the 5' RACE reads, holding one entry per CDR3 protein. The repertoire holds 1.6 million or so distinct CDR3 sequences, with 34% as singletons. The sample was blood. Receptors were obtained from a woman in her twenties or thirties in good health.

The V and J genes are TRBV30 and TRBJ2-2; 7 bases line up with TRBD2. The CDR3 is made up of 14 amino acids. In germline, CDR1 is GTSNPN, CDR2 SVGIG (reference sequence). The junction had 8 bases not matched to a gene; V was cut back by 4 bases and J by 6 bases. In DNA form, the CDR3 reads TGTGCCTGGAAAGGCGGGAGCCTGGCCGGGGAGCTGTTTTTT. Protein: CAWKGGSLAGELFF.

This clonotype was seen a few times. J is TRBJ2-1 and V is TRBV30; D not certain. From germline, CDR1 is GTSNPN and CDR2 SVGIG (reference sequence). The CDR3 runs 12 residues. V was clipped by 0 bases and J by 8 bases, with 8 bases between them. CDR3 sequence (DNA): TGTGCCTGGAGTGTACGGGTCGATGAGCAGTTCTTC. It encodes CAWSVRVDEQFF.

The V gene is TRBV10-3, the J gene TRBJ2-1; perhaps TRBD1 as D (6 bases). CDR3 length: 15 amino acids. Germline V gene sequence: CDR1 ENHRY, CDR2 SYGVKD. V was shortened by 5 bases and J by 0 bases, with 11 bases between the two germline ends. This chain's CDR3 is CAISPEGGSYNEQFF. DNA of the CDR3: TGTGCCATCAGTCCCGAAGGGGGCTCCTACAATGAGCAGTTCTTC.

The rearrangement links TRBV9 to TRBJ2-1; TRBD2 matches at 11 bases. The V gene's germline CDR1 is SGDLS and CDR2 YYNGEE. V shed 3 bases and J 9 bases; nucleotides not matched to a gene: 14. CDR3 length: 17 amino acids. CDR3 DNA sequence: TGTGCCAGCAGCGGGGGGGGTACTAGCGGGAGATTTATTGAGCAGTTCTTC. It specifies CASSGGGTSGRFIEQFF.

The chain is built from TRBV20-1 and TRBJ2-2; TRBD2 is a possible D gene (6 bases). Germline V lookup: CDR1 DFQATT, CDR2 SNEGSKA (reference sequence). This CDR3 has 15 amino acids. V lost 0 bases and J lost 4, with 12 bases in between. The CDR3 sequence is CSAREGGDFTGELFF. CDR3 nucleotides: TGCAGTGCTAGAGAAGGAGGGGACTTCACCGGGGAGCTGTTTTTT.

The chain employs TRBV28 and TRBJ2-6; D is uncertain. The V end lost 4 bases, the J end lost 0 bases, and 10 bases lay between the germline ends. CDR3 length equals 16 residues. Germline-derived CDR1 and CDR2 are MDHEN and SYDVKM. This CDR3 is CASSSPDSSGANVLTF. The CDR3 DNA follows: TGTGCCAGCAGTTCACCGGATTCCTCTGGGGCCAACGTCCTGACTTTC. Looking up the rest from reference TRBV28 and TRBJ2-6 gives the full variable domain: DVKVTQSSRYLVKRTGEKVFLECVQDMDHENMFWYRQDPGLGLRLIYFSYDVKMKEKGDIPEGYSVSREKKERFSLILESASTNQTSMYLCASSSPDSSGANVLTFGAGSRLTVL.

V gene TRBV28 combines with J gene TRBJ2-1; D is unclear. The V end was cut by 1 base, the J end by 5 bases, with 6 bases between. Germline assignment: CDR1 MDHEN and CDR2 SYDVKM. CDR3 size: 13 residues. CDR3 coding DNA: TGTGCCAGCAGTTTATTTCGGAACAATGAGCAGTTCTTC. Translated, it gives CASSLFRNNEQFF. The variable domain in full, completed from reference TRBV28 and TRBJ2-1, reads DVKVTQSSRYLVKRTGEKVFLECVQDMDHENMFWYRQDPGLGLRLIYFSYDVKMKEKGDIPEGYSVSREKKERFSLILESASTNQTSMYLCASSLFRNNEQFFGPGTRLTVL.

This clonotype was counted ten times or more. The J gene is TRBJ2-5, the V gene TRBV12-3 or TRBV12-4, with unresolved D. The CDR3 spans 13 residues. Trimming removed 5 bases from V and 4 bases from J, with 11 bases in between. The CDR3 nucleotides are TGTGCCAGCAGTGCCACACAACGAGAGACCCAGTACTTC. It specifies CASSATQRETQYF.

Note on this clonotype: Its ends do not fully match the called genes, so a read error is possible. This sequence joins TRBV28 and TRBJ2-7; TRBD2 is a possible D gene (5 bases). Germline V gene data show CDR1 as MDHEN and CDR2 as SYDVKM. The CDR3 spans 12 residues. The CDR3 protein is CASNYGNYKQYF. The CDR3 DNA is TGTGCCAGCAATTACGGGAACTACAAGCAGTACTTC.

The chain carries TRBV7-9 and TRBJ2-1; D remains ambiguous. CDR1 and CDR2 (germline): SEHNR, FQNEAQ (reference sequence). Trimming pared 5 bases from V and 2 bases from J, leaving 19 bases between. The CDR3 covers 17 residues. The CDR3 bases are TGTGCCAGCAGCCCGCCTCTCGCGGACCTTACCTACAATGAGCAGTTCTTC. The encoded protein is CASSPPLADLTYNEQFF.

The rearrangement joins TRBV5-1 to TRBJ2-5; 11 positions agree with TRBD2. CDR1 and CDR2 from the germline V gene are SGHRS and YFSETQ. Trimming took 4 bases from V and 5 from J; bases not matched to a gene: 13. The CDR3 totals 17 residues. The CDR3 reads CASSPVPTSGGGETQYF. CDR3 coding DNA: TGCGCCAGCAGCCCGGTCCCTACTAGCGGGGGCGGGGAGACCCAGTACTTC.

The rearrangement uses TRBV24-1 and TRBJ2-1; TRBD2 matches 9 bases. Per germline, CDR1 KGHDR and CDR2 SFDVKD. The junction had 2 bases not matched to a gene; V was cut back by 6 bases and J by 0 bases. The CDR3 is made up of 15 amino acids. CDR3 sequence: CATSRAGGSYNEQFF. The CDR3 nucleotides are TGTGCCACCAGTAGAGCGGGAGGCTCCTACAATGAGCAGTTCTTC.

The CDR3 DNA is TGTGCCAGCAGCCCCGGTCGGAGACTAGGAAGCACAGATACGCAGTATTTT. This sequence encodes CASSPGRRLGSTDTQYF. V gene TRBV13 combines with J gene TRBJ2-3; the D gene is possibly TRBD2 (6 bases). Germline V gene lookup returns CDR1 PRHDT and CDR2 FYEKMQ (reference sequence). The CDR3 has 17 amino acids. V was trimmed by 5 bases and J by 0 bases, leaving 18 bases between them.

This clonotype was detected a few times. This sequence joins TRBV7-9 and TRBJ2-7, with 11 bases aligning to TRBD2. The CDR3 covers 18 residues. V was clipped by 6 bases and J by 0 bases; unmatched bases: 13. The germline V gene has CDR1 SEHNR and CDR2 FQNEAQ (reference sequence). CDR3 in DNA: TGTGCCAGCAGTCACACCGGGCTAGCGGGGGGAAGCTCCTACGAGCAGTACTTC. Encoded protein: CASSHTGLAGGSSYEQYF.

This clonotype was counted many times. The chain is built from TRBV4-1 and TRBJ2-1; TRBD1 or TRBD2 may be the D gene (5 bases each). Germline CDR1 and CDR2: MGHRA and YSYEKL. CDR3 length equals 14 residues. V was trimmed by 1 base and J by 15 bases, leaving 19 bases between them. DNA for the CDR3: TGCGCCAGCAGCCAAGTAAACCGGGACCAAATAATGTTCTTC. Amino acid sequence: CASSQVNRDQIMFF.

V gene TRBV4-1 combines with J gene TRBJ1-4; D remains ambiguous. Germline V CDR1 and CDR2: MGHRA, YSYEKL. The CDR3 length is 13 residues. V was cut by 5 bases and J by 8 bases, with 12 bases left in between. The CDR3 is CASSEWRKEKLFF. CDR3 coding DNA: TGCGCCAGCAGCGAGTGGCGAAAAGAAAAACTGTTTTTT.

Remarks on this clonotype: At one boundary the junction diverges from the germline segment, which might be a read error. This chain uses TRBV6-1 with TRBJ2-7; TRBD1 aligns across 8 bases. The CDR3 is 13 residues long. The germline V gene has CDR1 MNHNS and CDR2 SASEGT. In DNA, the CDR3 is TGTGCCGGCAGAGGGACAGGATTCTACGAGCAGTACTTC. Protein product: CAGRGTGFYEQYF.

This clonotype was detected a few times. The rearrangement links TRBV12-3 or TRBV12-4 to TRBJ2-1; D may be TRBD2 (5 bases). Trimming removed 4 bases from V and 9 bases from J, with 10 bases in between. CDR3 length: 12 residues. CDR3 sequence: CASSSEVGEQFF. CDR3 nucleotides: TGTGCCAGCAGTTCGGAGGTTGGTGAGCAGTTCTTC.

V gene TRBV5-5 combines with J gene TRBJ2-4; 9 bases fit TRBD1. The CDR3 loop spans 17 amino acids. Trimming at V came to 5 bases and at J to 0 bases, leaving 9 bases not matched to a gene. CDR1 and CDR2 (germline): SGHKS, YYEKEE (reference sequence). The CDR3 bases are TGTGCCAGCAGTGGGACAGGGATCTTATTAGCCAAAAACATTCAGTACTTC. Translation: CASSGTGILLAKNIQYF. Drawing the rest from reference TRBV5-5 and TRBJ2-4, the complete variable domain is DAGVTQSPTHLIKTRGQQVTLRCSPISGHKSVSWYQQVLGQGPQFIFQYYEKEERGRGNFPDRFSARQFPNYSSELNVNALLLGDSALYLCASSGTGILLAKNIQYFGAGTRLSVL.

Regarding this clonotype: Compared with germline, one end of the junction differs, possibly owing to a read error. The chain couples TRBV24-1 to TRBJ2-1; D is ambiguous. The germline CDR1 and CDR2 sequences are KGHDR and SFDVKD. This CDR3 comprises 15 residues. CDR3 amino acids: CAPSGSVYSYNEQFF. CDR3 bases: TGTGCCCCCAGTGGGTCAGTGTACTCCTACAATGAGCAGTTCTTC.

This clonotype occurred a few times. The rearrangement joins TRBV9 to TRBJ2-1; 14 bases agree with TRBD2. The CDR3 has 17 amino acids. Germline V gives CDR1 SGDLS, CDR2 YYNGEE. With 4 bases clipped from V and 8 bases from J, the junction kept 11 bases outside the gene matches. CDR3 protein: CASSKRGTSGGGDEQFF. The CDR3 DNA reads as TGTGCCAGCAGCAAACGGGGGACTAGCGGGGGAGGGGATGAGCAGTTCTTC.

The chain links TRBV19 to TRBJ2-2; no clear D. V was trimmed by 7 bases and J by 2 bases, leaving 11 bases between them. The CDR3 has 14 residues. Germline V lookup: CDR1 LNHDA, CDR2 SQIVND (reference sequence). The chain's CDR3 is CASILGVNTGELFF. CDR3 bases: TGTGCCAGTATCCTTGGGGTTAACACCGGGGAGCTGTTTTTT.